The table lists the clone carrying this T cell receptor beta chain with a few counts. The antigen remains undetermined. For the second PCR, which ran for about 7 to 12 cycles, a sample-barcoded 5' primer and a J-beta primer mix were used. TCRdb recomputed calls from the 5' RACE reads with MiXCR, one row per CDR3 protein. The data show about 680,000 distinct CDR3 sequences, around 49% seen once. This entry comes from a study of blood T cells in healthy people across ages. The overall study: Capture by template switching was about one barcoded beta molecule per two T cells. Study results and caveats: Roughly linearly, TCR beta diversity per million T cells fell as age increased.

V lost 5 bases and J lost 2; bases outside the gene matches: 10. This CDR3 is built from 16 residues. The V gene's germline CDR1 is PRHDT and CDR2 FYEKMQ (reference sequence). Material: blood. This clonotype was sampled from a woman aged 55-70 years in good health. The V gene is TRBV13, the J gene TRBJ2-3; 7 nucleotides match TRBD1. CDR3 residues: CASSRDRAVNTDTQYF. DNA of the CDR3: TGTGCCAGCAGCAGAGACAGGGCTGTCAACACAGATACGCAGTATTTT.